Listed here are 3 T cell receptor beta chains from one sample, sequenced in a study of vaccination and CD4 T cells after COVID-19 (dated by TCRdb to between 2021 and 2024). To prepare the library, PCR was applied. Data came from an Illumina iSeq 100. TCRdb reprocessed the public reads (quality trimming at Q25 with fastp, clone calling with MiXCR) and kept in-frame beta chains. Each CDR3 protein appears once, grouped with its most common genes and DNA. A total of about 15,000 distinct CDR3 sequences appear in this sample, about 70% of them only once. The ten largest clonotypes hold approximately 1.2% of the sample. The material sequenced was CD4+ T cells from blood, taken after SARS-CoV-2 vaccination. Receptors originate from a human donor who had recovered from COVID-19.

The chain links TRBV19 to TRBJ2-2; D is ambiguous. This CDR3 has 15 residues. Germline values: CDR1 LNHDA, CDR2 SQIVND (reference sequence). The V end was cut by 5 bases, the J end by 5 bases, with 15 bases between. This CDR3 reads CASSHAAITTGELFF. CDR3 nucleotides: TGTGCCAGTAGTCACGCAGCGATAACGACCGGGGAGCTGTTTTTT.

This chain connects TRBV20-1 to TRBJ2-5; D may match TRBD1 or TRBD2 (5 bases each). Germline V gene data show CDR1 as DFQATT and CDR2 as SNEGSKA (reference sequence). The CDR3 has 14 amino acids. V lost 5 bases and J lost 1, with 14 bases in between. The DNA for the CDR3 is TGCAGTGCTGGGTTAGAGGGGTCCCAAGAGACCCAGTACTTC. Translated, it gives CSAGLEGSQETQYF.

The chain links TRBV20-1 to TRBJ1-2, with D perhaps matching TRBD1 (5 bases). Trimming took 6 bases from V and 2 from J, leaving 10 bases between them. CDR1 is DFQATT, CDR2 SNEGSKA, per germline (reference sequence). This CDR3 is built from 12 residues. CDR3 in amino acids: CSAADKNYGYTF. For the CDR3, the DNA is TGCAGTGCGGCGGACAAAAACTATGGCTACACCTTC.